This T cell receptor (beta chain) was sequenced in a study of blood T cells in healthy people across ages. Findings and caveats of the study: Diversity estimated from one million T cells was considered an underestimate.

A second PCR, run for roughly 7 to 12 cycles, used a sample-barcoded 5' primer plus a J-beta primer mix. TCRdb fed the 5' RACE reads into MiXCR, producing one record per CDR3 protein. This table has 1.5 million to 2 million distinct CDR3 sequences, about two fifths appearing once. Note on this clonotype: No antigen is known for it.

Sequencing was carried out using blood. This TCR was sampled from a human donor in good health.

CDR3 sequence: CASSPPGHNYNEQFF. The DNA for the CDR3 is TGTGCCAGCAGCCCCCCGGGACACAACTACAATGAGCAGTTCTTC. The rearrangement uses TRBV7-9 and TRBJ2-1, with D possibly TRBD1 on 6 matching bases. Trimming removed 5 bases from V and 3 bases from J, with 14 bases in between. This CDR3 is 15 amino acids long. Germline values: CDR1 SEHNR, CDR2 FQNEAQ (reference sequence).